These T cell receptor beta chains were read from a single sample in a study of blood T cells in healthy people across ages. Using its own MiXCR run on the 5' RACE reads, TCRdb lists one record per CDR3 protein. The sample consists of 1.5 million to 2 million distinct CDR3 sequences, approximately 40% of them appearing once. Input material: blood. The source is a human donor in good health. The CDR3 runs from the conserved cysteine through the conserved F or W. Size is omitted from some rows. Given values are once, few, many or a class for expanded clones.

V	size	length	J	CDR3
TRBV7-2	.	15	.	CASSSPFVAGNEQYF
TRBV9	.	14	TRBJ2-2	CASSALSDLGELFF
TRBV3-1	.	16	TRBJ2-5	CASSPRTAGHQETQYF
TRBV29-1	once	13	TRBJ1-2	CSVGQGMDYGYTF
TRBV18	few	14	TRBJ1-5	CASSPQGSDQPQHF
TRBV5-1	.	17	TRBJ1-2	CASSLETGTSRYHGYTF
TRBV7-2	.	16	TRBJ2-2	CASSSSVGGITGELFF
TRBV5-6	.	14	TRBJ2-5	CASSLMASPETQYF
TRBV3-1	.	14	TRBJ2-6	CASAGVPGANVLTF
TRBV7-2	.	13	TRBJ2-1	CASSLVWAGEQFF
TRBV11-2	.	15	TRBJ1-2	CASSFTRGIAYGYTF
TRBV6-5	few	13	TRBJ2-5	CASSYVAHETQYF
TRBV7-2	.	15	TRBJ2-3	CASSLESGRTDTQYF
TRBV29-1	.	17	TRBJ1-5	CSDYPFIDREPNQPQHF
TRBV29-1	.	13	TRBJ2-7	CSAQTGLNYEQYF
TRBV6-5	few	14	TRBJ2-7	CASRSRDRVDEQYF
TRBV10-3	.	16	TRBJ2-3	CAISAKPSGGDDTQYF
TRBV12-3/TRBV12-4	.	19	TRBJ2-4	CASSLRLAFTDLAKNIQYF
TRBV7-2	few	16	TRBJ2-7	CASSLSIAGHSYEQYF
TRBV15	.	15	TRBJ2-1	CATSSHRQGMDEQRF
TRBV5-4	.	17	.	CASSKGLAGEGSYEQYF
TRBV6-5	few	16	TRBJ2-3	CASSRGLAGPTDTQYF
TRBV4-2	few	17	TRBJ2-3	CASSQAGATLSTDTQYF
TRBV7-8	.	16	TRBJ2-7	CASSSYPGLSSYEQYF
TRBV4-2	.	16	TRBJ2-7	CASSRGAGGRTYEQYF
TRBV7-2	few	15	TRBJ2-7	CASRPTVISSYEQYF
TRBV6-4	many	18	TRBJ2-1	CASSDAHLRPGATNEQFF
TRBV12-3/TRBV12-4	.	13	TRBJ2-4	CASRFSGEETRYF
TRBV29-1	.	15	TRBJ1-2	CSVYGTPRMAYGYTF
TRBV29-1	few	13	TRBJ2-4	CSVGTEAYNEQYF
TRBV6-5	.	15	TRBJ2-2	CASSLGGGMTGELFF
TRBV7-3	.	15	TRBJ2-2	CASSSQADFTGELFF
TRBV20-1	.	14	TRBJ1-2	CSATARAVNYGYTF
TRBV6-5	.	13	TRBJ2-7	CASQSTVSYEQYF
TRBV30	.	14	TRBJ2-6	CACKDGSGANVLTF
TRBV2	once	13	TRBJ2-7	CASSRDGSPGQYF
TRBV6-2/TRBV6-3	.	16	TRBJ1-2	CASSYSRDSRTYGYTF
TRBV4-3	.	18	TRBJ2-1	CASSQDLVPGGVDNEQFF
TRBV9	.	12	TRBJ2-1	CASSGAWNEQFF
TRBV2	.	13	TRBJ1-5	CASRRDRGQPQHF
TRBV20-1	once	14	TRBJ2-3	CSAPDRGSTDTQYF
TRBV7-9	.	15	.	CASSQPTLRGYEQYF
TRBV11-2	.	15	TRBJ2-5	CASSNLRGAEETQYF
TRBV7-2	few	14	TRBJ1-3	CASSPRGSGNTIYF
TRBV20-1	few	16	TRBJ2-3	CSARDFNRASTDTQYF
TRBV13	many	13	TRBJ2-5	CASSLIRGETQYF
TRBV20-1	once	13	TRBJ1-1	CSAQKDPNTEAFF
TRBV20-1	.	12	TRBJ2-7	CSAFGQTYEQYF
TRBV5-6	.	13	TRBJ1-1	CASSLGGLEVAFF
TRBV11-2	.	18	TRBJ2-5	CASSLTRGGGPWQETQYF
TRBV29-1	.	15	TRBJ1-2	CSGLTGSKSNYGYTF
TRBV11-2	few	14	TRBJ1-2	CASSLARIPYGYTF
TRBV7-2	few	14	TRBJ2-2	CATARNRRAGELFF
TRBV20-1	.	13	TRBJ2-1	CSASPRSYNEQFF
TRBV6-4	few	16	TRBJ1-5	CASKEVGRDYNQPQHF